These 25 T cell receptor gamma chains were sequenced from one sample in a study of γδ T cells in repeated Plasmodium falciparum infection. Bulk repertoires came from Vgamma9/Vdelta2+ or Vdelta2-negative gammadelta T cells flow-sorted from PBMC. TCRdb processed the multiplex PCR reads again with the CATT caller. The repertoire holds 20,000 to 30,000 gamma-chain clones, around 2.9% seen once, with about 30% in the top ten. Sample: gamma-delta T cells from blood. Receptors originate from a pool of human donors (malaria-infected and uninfected, not separated).

About this clone itself: TCRdb shows a much larger clone's protein in place of this DNA's translation, and the two differ at residue 7, likely through a read error; the protein shown is translated from the DNA. The rearrangement links TRGV9 to TRGJP. The J gene was missing in TCRdb and was found by matching the end of the DNA to germline. CDR3 length: 13 amino acids. The germline gives CDR1 GITISATS, CDR2 ISYDGTV (reference sequence). In DNA, the CDR3 is TGTGCCTCAGGGGAGTTGGCCAAAAAAATCAAGGTATTT. Its translation: CASGELAKKIKVF.

This clone was counted many times. This likely came from a read error, as a far larger clone is one base away. The rearrangement uses TRGV9 and TRGJP. The CDR3 extends over 15 amino acids. CDR1 GITISATS and CDR2 ISYDGTV come from the germline V gene (reference sequence). V shed 6 bases and J 4 bases; nucleotides not matched to a gene: 3. The CDR3 nucleotides are TGTGCCTTGTGGAACCAAGAGTTGGGCAAAAAAATCAAGGTATTT. Translated, it gives CALWNQELGKKIKVF.

This clone appeared many times. The chain uses TRGV8 and TRGJ1 or TRGJ2. No J gene was available from TCRdb, and it was assigned here by a germline match of the DNA. The CDR3 is 13 residues long. Unmatched junction bases numbered 6, after V lost 0 bases and J lost 7 bases. Germline V gene data show CDR1 as VENAVY and CDR2 as YDSYNSRV. The CDR3 DNA is TGTGCCACCTGGGATAGGCGGCAGTATAAGAAACTCTTT. Amino acid sequence: CATWDRRQYKKLF.

In regard to this clone: A junction end diverges from the germline sequence, so it may reflect a read error. The genes are TRGV9 and TRGJ1 or TRGJ2. Germline matching of the DNA provided the J gene here, since TCRdb leaves it blank. Germline V gene lookup returns CDR1 GITISATS and CDR2 ISYDGTV (reference sequence). The CDR3 covers 15 residues. The CDR3: CALWDVTPTSYTKLF. CDR3 coding DNA: TGTGCCTTGTGGGATGTCACTCCGACTTCTTATACGAAACTCTTT.

A word on this clone: Only one base separates this from a far larger clonotype, so it likely reflects a read error. The DNA is left out, because the CDR3 cannot be placed on it with certainty; the CDR3 is given as TCRdb lists it. Additional DNA sequences in this sample encode the identical CDR3. Called V gene: TRGV9; the J gene was not called. The CDR3 length equals 28 residues, ends included. In germline, CDR1 is GITISATS, CDR2 ISYDGTV (reference sequence). CDR3 amino acids: CASLRGRNSLAVEQHWLSQVSIGRIQHF.

Worth noting for this clone: The protein recorded in TCRdb matches a much larger clone and deviates from this DNA's translation at residue 5, suggesting a read error; the protein here is obtained by translating the DNA. The chain is built from TRGV9 and TRGJP. TCRdb records no J gene; here it was assigned by comparing the DNA to germline. CDR1 and CDR2 from the germline V gene are GITISATS and ISYDGTV (reference sequence). The CDR3 has 17 amino acids. As DNA, the CDR3 is TGTGCCTTGTGGGGGGTGCTCTGTGAGTTGGGCAAAAAAATCAAGGTATTT. Translated: CALWGVLCELGKKIKVF.

About this clone itself: This probably arose from a read error, given a far larger clone one base away. At the DNA level, this CDR3 is encoded by other sequences in the same sample as well. The J gene is TRGJP, the V gene TRGV9. Because TCRdb records no J gene, it was assigned here through a match of the DNA to germline. Germline V gene data show CDR1 as GITISATS and CDR2 as ISYDGTV (reference sequence). The CDR3 runs 18 residues. CDR3 loop: CALWEVLRRELGKKIKVF. DNA of the CDR3: TGTGCCTTGTGGGAGGTGCTACGGCGAGAGTTGGGTAAAAAAATCAAGGTATTT.

This clone was observed at least ten times. TCRdb records a much larger clone's protein for this DNA, with a difference at residue 9 that likely arises from a read error; the protein given is the translation of the DNA. Here the CDR3 DNA reads TGTGCCACCTGGGCCCCTTATTATAGGAAACTCTTT. It is translated as CATWAPYYRKLF. This chain connects TRGV4 to TRGJ1 or TRGJ2. The J gene, left out of TCRdb, was set here by checking the DNA against germline. Germline V gives CDR1 EGSTGY, CDR2 YDSYTSSV. The CDR3 contains 12 residues.

This clone has a handful of counts. TCRdb's listed protein matches a much larger clone and diverges from this DNA's translation at residue 14, likely through a read error; the protein shown comes from the DNA. Here the V gene is TRGV9, but the J gene went uncalled. CDR3 size: 32 residues. CDR1 and CDR2 (germline): GITISATS, ISYDGTV (reference sequence). CDR3 sequence: CALWESLIIIRNSSAVEQHLLSQVSIGRIQHF. The CDR3 DNA follows: TGTGCCTTGTGGGAGTCATTAATTATTATAAGAAACTCTTCGGCAGTGGAACAACACTTGTTGTCACAGGTAAGTATCGGAAGAATACAACATTTC.

This clone was seen ten or more times. This DNA's translation differs at residue 15 from TCRdb's protein, which comes from a much larger clone; a read error is likely, and the protein shown is translated from the DNA. J is TRGJP and V is TRGV9. The J gene is not listed in TCRdb, so it was assigned here from a DNA match to germline. The CDR3 spans 18 residues. The germline V gene encodes CDR1 GITISATS and CDR2 ISYDGTV (reference sequence). This chain's CDR3 is CALWEVTQSELGKKTKVF. The DNA for the CDR3 is TGTGCCTTGTGGGAGGTGACCCAATCGGAGTTGGGCAAAAAAACCAAGGTATTT.

Of note for this clone: This likely reflects a read error, since a far larger clone is one base away. This chain joins TRGV2 and TRGJ1 or TRGJ2. TCRdb carries no J gene annotation; the J gene was assigned here by matching the DNA with germline. CDR1 is EGSNGY, CDR2 YDSYNSKV, per germline. This CDR3 spans 11 amino acids. In DNA form, the CDR3 reads TGCGCCACCTGGGGAACCTATAAGAAACTCTTT. Its translation is CATWGTYKKLF.

There are many counts of this clone. The protein TCRdb gives is from a much larger clone and does not agree with this DNA's translation at residue 2, likely a read error; the protein shown here comes from the DNA. V is TRGV9 and J is TRGJP2. TCRdb lists no J gene, so it was determined here by aligning the DNA to germline. The CDR3 contains 15 residues. Germline V gene lookup returns CDR1 GITISATS and CDR2 ISYDGTV (reference sequence). CDR3 amino acids: CTLWEPVGSDWIKTF. DNA of the CDR3: TGTACCTTGTGGGAGCCGGTCGGTAGTGATTGGATCAAGACGTTT.

This clone was recorded a few times. With a far larger clone one base away, a read error is the likely cause. The DNA is left out, because the CDR3 cannot be placed on it with certainty; the CDR3 is given as TCRdb lists it. No J gene was named, though the V gene is TRGV5. Germline CDR1 and CDR2: VINAFY and YDVSNSKD. The CDR3 comprises 30 residues, both ends counted. This CDR3 reads CATWDSRVRNSLAVEQHLLSQVSIGRIQHF.

This clone has just a few counts. The J gene is TRGJP, the V gene TRGV9. The J gene, absent from TCRdb, was called here by matching the DNA to germline. J lost 6 bases, V lost 1 base, and 6 bases had no gene match. Germline V CDR1 and CDR2: GITISATS, ISYDGTV (reference sequence). There are 17 residues in the CDR3. The chain's CDR3 is CALWEVSLELGKKIKVF. The CDR3 DNA sequence: TGTGCCTTGTGGGAGGTTAGCTTAGAGTTGGGCAAAAAAATCAAGGTATTT.

This clone was seen only once. Other DNA sequences in this sample translate to the same CDR3. The chain joins TRGV3 to TRGJP2. In the absence of a J gene in TCRdb, the DNA was matched to germline to assign it here. Germline CDR1 VTNTFY, CDR2 YDVSTARD (reference sequence). V dropped 0 bases and J dropped 0; count of bases not matched to a gene: 10. This CDR3 contains 18 residues. CDR3 DNA sequence: TGTGCCACCTGGGACAGGCCGAGAAAACATAGTAGTGATTGGATCAAGACGTTT. As protein: CATWDRPRKHSSDWIKTF.

Many counts were recorded for this clone. For this DNA, TCRdb reports the protein of a much larger clone, which diverges at residue 15, most likely from a read error; the protein presented here is translated directly from the DNA. CDR3 residues: CALWEVPLELGKKIRVF. CDR3 sequence (DNA): TGTGCCTTGTGGGAGGTGCCGTTGGAGTTGGGCAAAAAAATCAGGGTATTT. The V gene is TRGV9, but the J gene lacks a call. Germline loops: CDR1 GITISATS, CDR2 ISYDGTV (reference sequence). The CDR3 runs to 17 residues.

Comments on this clone: The protein in TCRdb stems from a much larger clone and differs at residue 15 from this DNA's translation, likely a read error; here the protein is translated from the DNA. The V gene corresponds to TRGV9; no J gene was called. Looked up from germline, CDR1 is GITISATS and CDR2 is ISYDGTV (reference sequence). The CDR3 spans 17 residues. CDR3 nucleotide sequence: TGTGCCTTGTGGGAGGTGAATCCTGAGTTGGGCAAAAAAATCAGGGTATTT. It yields the protein CALWEVNPELGKKIRVF.

The table lists this clone with a few counts. TCRdb pairs this DNA with a much larger clone's protein that differs at residue 2, likely a read error; the protein shown was translated from the DNA. This chain uses TRGV8 with TRGJ1 or TRGJ2. Matching the DNA to germline supplied the J gene, which TCRdb does not give. Looked up from germline, CDR1 is VENAVY and CDR2 is YDSYNSRV. The CDR3 has 14 residues. The CDR3 DNA is TGTACCACCTGGGACCGGAAAAACGAATATAAGAAACTCTTT. This gives the protein CTTWDRKNEYKKLF.

This clone was detected ten times or more. The chain couples TRGV8 to TRGJ1 or TRGJ2. V shed 3 bases and J 11 bases; nucleotides not matched to a gene: 16. In germline, CDR1 is VENAVY, CDR2 YDSYNSRV. The CDR3 sequence is 14 residues long. The chain's CDR3 is CATWDDWNKGEKLF. The DNA for the CDR3 is TGTGCCACCTGGGATGACTGGAATAAGGGTGAGAAACTCTTT.

In its sample, this clone is medium-sized. The sample holds other DNA sequences that translate to the same CDR3. This rearrangement joins TRGV9 to TRGJ1 or TRGJ2. CDR1 and CDR2 from the germline V gene are GITISATS and ISYDGTV (reference sequence). J was trimmed by 0 bases and V by 1 base; bases with no gene match: 3. The CDR3 extends over 14 amino acids. The CDR3 region is CALWEVPNYYKKLF. The CDR3 coding sequence is TGTGCCTTGTGGGAGGTCCCGAATTATTATAAGAAACTCTTT.

About this clone itself: The TCRdb record carries a much larger clone's protein, which differs from this DNA's translation at residue 11; a read error is the likely cause, and the protein listed here is the DNA translation. The chain links TRGV4 to TRGJ1 or TRGJ2. The CDR3 runs 14 residues. The germline V gene has CDR1 EGSTGY and CDR2 YDSYTSSV. As DNA, the CDR3 is TGTGCCACCTGGGATGGTTTGAATTATTATAGGAAACTCTTT. Protein product: CATWDGLNYYRKLF.

Details on this clone: The translation of this DNA and the TCRdb protein of a much larger clone differ at residue 15, probably owing to a read error; the protein shown here is translated from the DNA. Other nucleotide sequences in the sample specify the same CDR3. This sequence joins TRGV9 and TRGJP. TCRdb carries no J gene annotation; the J gene was assigned here by matching the DNA with germline. The CDR3 runs to 18 residues. Looked up from germline, CDR1 is GITISATS and CDR2 is ISYDGTV (reference sequence). CDR3 in amino acids: CALWEVRRGELGKKVKVF. DNA of the CDR3: TGTGCCTTGTGGGAGGTGCGGAGAGGAGAGTTGGGCAAAAAAGTCAAGGTATTT.

This clone came up many times. The protein given by TCRdb reflects a much larger clone and differs at residue 13 from this DNA's translation, likely from a read error; the protein shown is the DNA's translation. No J gene was named, though the V gene is TRGV4. Looked up from germline, CDR1 is EGSTGY and CDR2 is YDSYTSSV. The CDR3 is 15 residues long. Written as DNA, the CDR3 is TGTGCCACCTGGGATTACGCCGCCGGGGATTATAAGAGACTCTTT. Translation gives CATWDYAAGDYKRLF.

Of note for this clone: TCRdb's protein, taken from a much larger clone, differs from this DNA's translation at residue 5, likely owing to a read error; the protein displayed comes from the DNA. The chain links TRGV9 to TRGJ1 or TRGJ2. Assignment of the J gene here rests on matching the DNA to germline, because TCRdb gives none. J was trimmed by 4 bases and V by 5 bases; bases with no gene match: 11. The germline CDR1 and CDR2 sequences are GITISATS and ISYDGTV (reference sequence). The CDR3 length is 14 residues. CDR3: CALWGAVGYYKKLF. CDR3 DNA: TGTGCCTTGTGGGGGGCTGTGGGGTATTATAAGAAACTCTTT.

In the case of this clone: This probably arose from a read error, given a far larger clone one base away. Because the CDR3's place on the DNA is in doubt, the DNA is left out and the CDR3 is given as listed by TCRdb. The CDR3 protein is CALWEVQGAARNSLAVEQHLLSQVSIGRIQHF. The V gene call reads TRGV9; no J gene was called. CDR1 GITISATS and CDR2 ISYDGTV come from the germline V gene (reference sequence). The CDR3 numbers 32 amino acids, ends counted.